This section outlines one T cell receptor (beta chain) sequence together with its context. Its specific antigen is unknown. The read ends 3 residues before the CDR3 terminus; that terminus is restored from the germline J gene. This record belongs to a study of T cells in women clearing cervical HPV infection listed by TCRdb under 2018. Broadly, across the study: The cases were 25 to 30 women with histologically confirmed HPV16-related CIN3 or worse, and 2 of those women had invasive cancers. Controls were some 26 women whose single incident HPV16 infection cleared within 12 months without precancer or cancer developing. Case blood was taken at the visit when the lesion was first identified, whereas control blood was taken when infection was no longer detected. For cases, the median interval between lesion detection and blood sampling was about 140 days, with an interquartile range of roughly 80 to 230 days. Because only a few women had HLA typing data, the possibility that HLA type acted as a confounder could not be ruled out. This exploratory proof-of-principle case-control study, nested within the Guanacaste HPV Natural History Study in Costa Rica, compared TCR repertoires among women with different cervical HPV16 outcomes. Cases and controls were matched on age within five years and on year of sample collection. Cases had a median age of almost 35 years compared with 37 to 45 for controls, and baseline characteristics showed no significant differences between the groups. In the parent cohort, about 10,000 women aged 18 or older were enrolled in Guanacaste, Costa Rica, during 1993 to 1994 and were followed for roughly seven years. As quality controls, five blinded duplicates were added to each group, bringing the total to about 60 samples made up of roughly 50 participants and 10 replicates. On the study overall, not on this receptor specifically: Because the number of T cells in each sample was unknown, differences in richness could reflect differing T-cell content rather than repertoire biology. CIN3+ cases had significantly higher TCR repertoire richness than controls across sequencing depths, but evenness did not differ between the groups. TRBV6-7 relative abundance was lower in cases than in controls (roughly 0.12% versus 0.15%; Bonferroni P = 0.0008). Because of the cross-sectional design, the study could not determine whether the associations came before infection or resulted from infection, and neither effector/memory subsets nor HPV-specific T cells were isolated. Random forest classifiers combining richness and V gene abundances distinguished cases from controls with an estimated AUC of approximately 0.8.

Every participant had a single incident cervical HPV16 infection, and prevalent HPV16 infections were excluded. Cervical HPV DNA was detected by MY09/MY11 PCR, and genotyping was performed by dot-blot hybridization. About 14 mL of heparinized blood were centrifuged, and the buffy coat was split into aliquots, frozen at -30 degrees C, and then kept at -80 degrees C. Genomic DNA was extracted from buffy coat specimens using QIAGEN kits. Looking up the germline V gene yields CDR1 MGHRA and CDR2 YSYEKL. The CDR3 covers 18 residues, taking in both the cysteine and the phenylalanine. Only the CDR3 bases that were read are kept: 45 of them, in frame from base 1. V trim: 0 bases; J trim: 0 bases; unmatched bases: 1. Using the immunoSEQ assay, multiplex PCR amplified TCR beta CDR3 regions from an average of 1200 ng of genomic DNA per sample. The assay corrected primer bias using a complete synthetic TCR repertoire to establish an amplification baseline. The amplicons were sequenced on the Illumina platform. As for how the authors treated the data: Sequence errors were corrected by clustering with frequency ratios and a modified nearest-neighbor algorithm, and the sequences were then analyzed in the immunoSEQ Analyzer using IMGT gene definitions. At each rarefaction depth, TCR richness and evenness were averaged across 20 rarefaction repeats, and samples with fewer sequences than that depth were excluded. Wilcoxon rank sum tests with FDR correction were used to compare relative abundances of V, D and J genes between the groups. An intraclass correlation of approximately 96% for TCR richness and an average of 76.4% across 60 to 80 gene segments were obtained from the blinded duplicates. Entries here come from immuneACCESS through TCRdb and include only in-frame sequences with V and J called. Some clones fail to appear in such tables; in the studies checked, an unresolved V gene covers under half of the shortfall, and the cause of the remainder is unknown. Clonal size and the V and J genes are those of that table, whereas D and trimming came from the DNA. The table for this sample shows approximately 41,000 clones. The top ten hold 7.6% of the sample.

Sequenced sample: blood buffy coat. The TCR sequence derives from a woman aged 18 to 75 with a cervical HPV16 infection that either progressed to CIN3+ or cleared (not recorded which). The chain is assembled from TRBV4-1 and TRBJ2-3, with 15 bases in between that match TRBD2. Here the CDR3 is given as CASSQEGLAGGSTDTQYF. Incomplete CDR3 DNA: TGCGCCAGCAGCCAAGAGGGACTAGCGGGAGGAAGCACAGATACG.